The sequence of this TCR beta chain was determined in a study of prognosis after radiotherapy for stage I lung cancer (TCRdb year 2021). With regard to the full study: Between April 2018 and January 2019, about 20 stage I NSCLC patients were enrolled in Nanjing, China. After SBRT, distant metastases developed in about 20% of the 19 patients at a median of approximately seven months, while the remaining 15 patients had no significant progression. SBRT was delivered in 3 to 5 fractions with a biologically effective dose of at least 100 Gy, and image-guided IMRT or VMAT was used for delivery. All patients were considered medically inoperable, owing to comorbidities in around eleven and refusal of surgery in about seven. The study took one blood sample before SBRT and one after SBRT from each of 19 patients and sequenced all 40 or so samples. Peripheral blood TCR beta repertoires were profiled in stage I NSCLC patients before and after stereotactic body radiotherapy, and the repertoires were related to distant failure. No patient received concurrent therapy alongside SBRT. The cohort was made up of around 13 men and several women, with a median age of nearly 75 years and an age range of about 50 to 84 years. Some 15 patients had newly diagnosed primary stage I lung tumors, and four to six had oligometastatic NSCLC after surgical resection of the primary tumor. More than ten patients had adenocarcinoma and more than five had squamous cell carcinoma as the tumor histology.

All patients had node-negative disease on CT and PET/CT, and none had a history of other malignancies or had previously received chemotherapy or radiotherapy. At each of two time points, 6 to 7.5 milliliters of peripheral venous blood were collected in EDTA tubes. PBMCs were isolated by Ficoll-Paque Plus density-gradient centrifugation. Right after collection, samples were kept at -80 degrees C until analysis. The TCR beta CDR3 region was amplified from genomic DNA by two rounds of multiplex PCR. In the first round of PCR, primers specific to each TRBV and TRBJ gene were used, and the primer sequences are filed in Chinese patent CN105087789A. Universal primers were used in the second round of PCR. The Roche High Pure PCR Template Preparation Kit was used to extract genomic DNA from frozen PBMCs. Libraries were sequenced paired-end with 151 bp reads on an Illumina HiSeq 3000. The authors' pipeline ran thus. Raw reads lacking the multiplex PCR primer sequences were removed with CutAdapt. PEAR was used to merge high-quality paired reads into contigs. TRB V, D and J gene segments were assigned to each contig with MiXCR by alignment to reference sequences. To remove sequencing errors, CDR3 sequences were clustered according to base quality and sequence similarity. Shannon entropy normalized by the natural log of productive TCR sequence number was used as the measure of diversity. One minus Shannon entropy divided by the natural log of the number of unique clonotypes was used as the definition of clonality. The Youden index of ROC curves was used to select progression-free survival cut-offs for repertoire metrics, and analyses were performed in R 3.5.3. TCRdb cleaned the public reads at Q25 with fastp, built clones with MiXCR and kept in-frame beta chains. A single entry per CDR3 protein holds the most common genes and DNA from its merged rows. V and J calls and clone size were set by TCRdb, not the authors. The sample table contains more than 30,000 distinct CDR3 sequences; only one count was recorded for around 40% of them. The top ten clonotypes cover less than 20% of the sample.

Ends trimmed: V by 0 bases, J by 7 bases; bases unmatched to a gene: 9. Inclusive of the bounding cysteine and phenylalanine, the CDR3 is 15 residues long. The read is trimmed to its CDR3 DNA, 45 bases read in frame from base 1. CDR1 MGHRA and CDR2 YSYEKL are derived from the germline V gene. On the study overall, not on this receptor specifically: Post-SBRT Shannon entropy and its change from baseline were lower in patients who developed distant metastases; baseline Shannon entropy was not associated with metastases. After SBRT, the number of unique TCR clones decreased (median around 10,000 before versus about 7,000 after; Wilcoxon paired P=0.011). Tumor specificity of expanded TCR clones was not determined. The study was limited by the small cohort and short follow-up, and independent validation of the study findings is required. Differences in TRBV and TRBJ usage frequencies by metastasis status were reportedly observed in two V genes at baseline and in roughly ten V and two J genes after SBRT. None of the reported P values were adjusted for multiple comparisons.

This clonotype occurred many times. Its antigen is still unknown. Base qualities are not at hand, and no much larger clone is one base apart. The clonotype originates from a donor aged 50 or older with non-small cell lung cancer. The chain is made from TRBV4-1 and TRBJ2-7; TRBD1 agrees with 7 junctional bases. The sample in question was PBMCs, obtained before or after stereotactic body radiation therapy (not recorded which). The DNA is TGCGCCAGCAGCCAAGATCGTCGACAGGGTGGAGAGCAGTACTTC. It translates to CASSQDRRQGGEQYF.